These 3 T cell receptor beta chains originate from one sample sequenced in a study of cytotoxic CD8 clonotypes in ibrutinib-treated CLL. The protocol was immunoSEQ multiplex PCR, while the TCRdb copy is restricted to in-frame clones and leaves out a portion. The sample includes some 130,000 clones, approximately 90% seen only once; the top ten take under 14%. Material: PBMCs, obtained after 12 months of ibrutinib treatment. These TCRs come from a human donor with chronic lymphocytic leukemia.

The chain uses TRBV28 and TRBJ2-3, with 9 bases fitting TRBD2. Germline V gene lookup returns CDR1 MDHEN and CDR2 SYDVKM. The CDR3 is made up of 20 amino acids. The ends lost 1 base at V and 6 bases at J; junction bases unmatched: 20. The CDR3 here is CASSLYPGGIAGDDLDTQYF. The CDR3 DNA is TGTGCCAGCAGTTTATACCCCGGAGGAATAGCGGGAGACGACTTGGATACGCAGTATTTT.

The table lists this clone with a count of one. Other DNA sequences in the sample encode the same CDR3. V gene TRBV11-2 combines with J gene TRBJ2-3; 7 nucleotides align to TRBD2. J was trimmed by 6 bases and V by 1 base; bases with no gene match: 4. This CDR3 region has 14 residues. Germline CDR1 reads SGHAT; CDR2 reads FQNNGV. The CDR3 sequence: CASSLGLAADTQYF. CDR3 nucleotides: TGTGCCAGCAGCTTAGGGCTAGCGGCGGATACGCAGTATTTT.

The chain recombines TRBV7-9 with TRBJ2-7, with D perhaps TRBD1 or TRBD2 (5 bases each). V shed 1 base and J shed 5 bases, with 9 bases lying between them. Germline CDR1 is SEHNR and CDR2 is FQNEAQ (reference sequence). The CDR3 contains 13 residues. As DNA, the CDR3 is TGTGCCAGCAGCTTAGGAATGGGGGACGAGCAGTACTTC. Amino acid sequence: CASSLGMGDEQYF.